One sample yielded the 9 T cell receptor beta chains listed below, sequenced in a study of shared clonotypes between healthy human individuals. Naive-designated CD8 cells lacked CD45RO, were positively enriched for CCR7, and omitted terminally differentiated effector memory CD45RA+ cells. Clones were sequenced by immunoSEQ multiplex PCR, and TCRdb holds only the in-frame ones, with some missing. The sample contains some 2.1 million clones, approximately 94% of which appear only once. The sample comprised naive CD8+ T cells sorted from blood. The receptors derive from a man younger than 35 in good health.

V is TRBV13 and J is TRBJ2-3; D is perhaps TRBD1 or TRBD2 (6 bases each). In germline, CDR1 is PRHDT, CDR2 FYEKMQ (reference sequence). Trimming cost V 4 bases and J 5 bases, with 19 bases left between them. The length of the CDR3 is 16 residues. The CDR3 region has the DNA TGTGCCAGCAGCTCCGCAAAGGGGGGCTCAGTAGATACGCAGTATTTT. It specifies CASSSAKGGSVDTQYF.

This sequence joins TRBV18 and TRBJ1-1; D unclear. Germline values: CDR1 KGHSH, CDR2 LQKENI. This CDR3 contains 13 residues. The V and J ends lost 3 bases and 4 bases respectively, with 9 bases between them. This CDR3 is CASSPREGTEAFF. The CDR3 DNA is TGTGCCAGCTCACCGAGGGAAGGCACTGAAGCTTTCTTT.

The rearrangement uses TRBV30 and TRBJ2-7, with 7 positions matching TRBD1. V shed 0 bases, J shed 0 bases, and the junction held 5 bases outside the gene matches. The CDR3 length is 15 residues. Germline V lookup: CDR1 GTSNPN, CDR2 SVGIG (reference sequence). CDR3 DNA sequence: TGTGCCTGGAGTGTACGGACAGGTCCCTCCTACGAGCAGTACTTC. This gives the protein CAWSVRTGPSYEQYF.

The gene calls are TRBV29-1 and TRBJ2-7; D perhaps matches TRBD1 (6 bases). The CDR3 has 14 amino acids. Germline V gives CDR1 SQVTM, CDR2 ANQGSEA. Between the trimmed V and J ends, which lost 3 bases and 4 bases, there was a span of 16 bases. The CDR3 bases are TGCAGCGTTGATTCCCCGGGACAACTATACGAGCAGTACTTC. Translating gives CSVDSPGQLYEQYF.

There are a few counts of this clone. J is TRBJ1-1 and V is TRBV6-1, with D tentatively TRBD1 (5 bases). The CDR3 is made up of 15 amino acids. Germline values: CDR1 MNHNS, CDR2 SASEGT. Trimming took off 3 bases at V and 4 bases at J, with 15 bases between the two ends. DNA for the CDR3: TGTGCCAGCAGTGACTCCTTTGGGGCAGGCACTGAAGCTTTCTTT. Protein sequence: CASSDSFGAGTEAFF.

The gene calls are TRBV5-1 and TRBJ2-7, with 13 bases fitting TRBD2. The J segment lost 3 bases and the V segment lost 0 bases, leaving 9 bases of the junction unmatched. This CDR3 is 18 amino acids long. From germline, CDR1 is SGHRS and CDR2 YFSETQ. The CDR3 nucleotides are TGCGCCAGCAGCTTGGCCGAATTGGGACTAGCGGGGATCTACGAGCAGTACTTC. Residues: CASSLAELGLAGIYEQYF. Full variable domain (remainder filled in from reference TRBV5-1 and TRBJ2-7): KAGVTQTPRYLIKTRGQQVTLSCSPISGHRSVSWYQQTPGQGLQFLFEYFSETQRNKGNFPGRFSGRQFSNSRSEMNVSTLELGDSALYLCASSLAELGLAGIYEQYFGPGTRLTVT.

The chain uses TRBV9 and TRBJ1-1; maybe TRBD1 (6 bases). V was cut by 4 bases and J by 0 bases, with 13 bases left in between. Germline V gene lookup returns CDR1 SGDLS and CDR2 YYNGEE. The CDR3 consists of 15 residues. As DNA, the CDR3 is TGTGCCAGCAGCCTAGAGGGGGGCGTGAACACTGAAGCTTTCTTT. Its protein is CASSLEGGVNTEAFF.

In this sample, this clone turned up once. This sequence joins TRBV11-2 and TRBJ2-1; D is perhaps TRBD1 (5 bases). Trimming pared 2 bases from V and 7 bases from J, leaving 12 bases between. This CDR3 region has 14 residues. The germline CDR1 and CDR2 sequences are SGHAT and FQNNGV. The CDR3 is CASSLQGRKNEQFF. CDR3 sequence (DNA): TGTGCCAGCAGCTTACAGGGTCGAAAGAATGAGCAGTTCTTC.

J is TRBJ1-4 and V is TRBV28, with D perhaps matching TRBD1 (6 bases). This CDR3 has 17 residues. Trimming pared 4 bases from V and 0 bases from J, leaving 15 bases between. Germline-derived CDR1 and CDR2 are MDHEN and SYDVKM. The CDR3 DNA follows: TGTGCCAGCAGTTCACCCCACGAGGGGGCAACTAATGAAAAACTGTTTTTT. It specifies CASSSPHEGATNEKLFF.